The text below deals with one T cell receptor beta chain. The antigen remains unidentified. Sequenced by immunoSEQ multiplex PCR; TCRdb stores in-frame clones only, minus some. Found here are about 42,000 clones, 70% to 85% of them singletons; the top ten hold less than 30%. The data were obtained in a study of OX40 agonist ivuxolimab in advanced cancers. Across the whole study: At 0.01 to 10 mg/kg, ivuxolimab was administered intravenously to patients every 2 weeks.

Study conclusions and caveats: CD8+ T cells were the subset that, on average, had more expanded clones than CD4+.

V lost 5 bases, J lost 2 bases, and 8 bases stayed unmatched. The CDR3 has 16 amino acids. CDR1 and CDR2 from the germline V gene are MNHEY and SMNVEV (reference sequence). Sequences were derived from CD4+ or CD8+ T cells sorted from blood, sampled in a trial of the OX40 agonist ivuxolimab. The sequence was obtained from an adult with an advanced solid tumor such as melanoma, head and neck, liver or kidney cancer. The genes are TRBV27 and TRBJ2-7, with 11 bases fitting TRBD2. CDR3 protein: CASSPTTSGSTYEQYF. In nucleotides, the CDR3 is TGTGCCAGCAGTCCGACTACTAGCGGGAGTACCTACGAGCAGTACTTC.